This is a list of T cell receptor beta chains from one sample in a study of blood T cell repertoires in COVID-19. TCRdb's copy holds only in-frame clones and misses some; the assay was immunoSEQ multiplex PCR. The sample includes some 130,000 clones, more than 85% of them seen just once. Sequencing was performed on peripheral blood. These receptors were taken from a man between 60 and 75 years old with COVID-19, enrolled during active disease. CDR3s include the opening cysteine and the closing phenylalanine or tryptophan. Each record gives: D gene, J gene, V gene, clone size, CDR3 protein, CDR3 DNA. The D gene is left open where the match is weak. Clone size is shown for a subset of rows, as once, few, many or a class of expanded clone.

d_gene: TRBD2; j_gene: TRBJ2-1; v_gene: TRBV6-5; abundance: .; CDR3aa: CASSYPGGGWDEQFF; CDR3nt: TGTGCCAGCAGTTACCCGGGGGGGGGCTGGGATGAGCAGTTCTTC
d_gene: TRBD1; j_gene: TRBJ1-6; v_gene: TRBV6-5; abundance: .; CDR3aa: CASSRGGPHNSPLHF; CDR3nt: TGTGCCAGCAGCCGAGGGGGCCCGCATAATTCACCCCTCCACTTT
d_gene: .; j_gene: TRBJ2-2; v_gene: TRBV18; abundance: .; CDR3aa: CASSPPTGNTGELFF; CDR3nt: TGTGCCAGCTCACCACCGACAGGGAACACCGGGGAGCTGTTTTTT
d_gene: TRBD2; j_gene: TRBJ2-5; v_gene: TRBV7-6; abundance: .; CDR3aa: CASSFGLAGGPREETQYF; CDR3nt: TGTGCCAGCAGTTTTGGACTAGCGGGGGGGCCTCGGGAAGAGACCCAGTACTTC
d_gene: .; j_gene: TRBJ1-1; v_gene: TRBV11-2; abundance: .; CDR3aa: CASSLKGVAFF; CDR3nt: TGTGCCAGCAGCTTAAAGGGGGTAGCTTTCTTT
d_gene: .; j_gene: TRBJ1-6; v_gene: TRBV12-3/TRBV12-4; abundance: .; CDR3aa: CASASYNSPLHF; CDR3nt: TGTGCCAGCGCGTCCTATAATTCACCCCTCCACTTT
d_gene: TRBD2; j_gene: TRBJ2-7; v_gene: TRBV7-9; abundance: .; CDR3aa: CASSPRLAGALYEQYF; CDR3nt: TGTGCCAGCAGCCCCCGACTAGCGGGGGCTCTCTACGAGCAGTACTTC
d_gene: TRBD2; j_gene: TRBJ2-3; v_gene: TRBV30; abundance: once; CDR3aa: CAWVSGRGSTDTQYF; CDR3nt: TGTGCCTGGGTCTCGGGGCGGGGGAGCACAGATACGCAGTATTTT
d_gene: .; j_gene: TRBJ2-2; v_gene: TRBV11-2; abundance: .; CDR3aa: CASSADTLTGELFF; CDR3nt: TGTGCCAGCAGCGCCGACACTCTCACCGGGGAGCTGTTTTTT
d_gene: .; j_gene: TRBJ1-4; v_gene: TRBV15; abundance: .; CDR3aa: CATSRALGTRGMSEKLFF; CDR3nt: TGTGCCACCAGCAGAGCCCTAGGTACGAGGGGGATGTCGGAAAAACTGTTTTTT
d_gene: TRBD1; j_gene: TRBJ1-1; v_gene: TRBV5-8; abundance: .; CDR3aa: CASSSGDRGSTEAFF; CDR3nt: TGTGCCAGCAGCTCAGGGGACAGAGGGAGCACTGAAGCTTTCTTT
d_gene: .; j_gene: TRBJ1-2; v_gene: TRBV24-1; abundance: .; CDR3aa: CATSGDRESLYGYTF; CDR3nt: TGTGCCACCAGTGGAGACAGAGAGAGCCTCTATGGCTACACCTTC
d_gene: TRBD1; j_gene: TRBJ2-1; v_gene: TRBV28; abundance: .; CDR3aa: CASRGQGRDEQFF; CDR3nt: TGTGCCAGCAGGGGACAGGGTCGGGATGAGCAGTTCTTC
d_gene: .; j_gene: TRBJ2-3; v_gene: TRBV11-2; abundance: .; CDR3aa: CASSLLGADDTQYF; CDR3nt: TGTGCCAGCAGCTTACTGGGAGCCGACGATACGCAGTATTTT
d_gene: TRBD1; j_gene: TRBJ2-1; v_gene: TRBV19; abundance: .; CDR3aa: CASSIRRTGYNEQFF; CDR3nt: TGTGCCAGTAGTATCAGAAGGACAGGGTACAATGAGCAGTTCTTC
d_gene: .; j_gene: TRBJ1-2; v_gene: TRBV7-2; abundance: .; CDR3aa: CASTPGQRNYGYTF; CDR3nt: TGTGCCAGCACTCCAGGACAGCGCAACTATGGCTACACCTTC
d_gene: .; j_gene: TRBJ2-7; v_gene: TRBV11-3; abundance: .; CDR3aa: CASSPLGLPGEQYF; CDR3nt: TGTGCCAGCAGCCCACTGGGCCTCCCGGGGGAGCAGTACTTC
d_gene: .; j_gene: TRBJ1-1; v_gene: TRBV10-3; abundance: .; CDR3aa: CAINRQPNTEAFF; CDR3nt: TGTGCCATCAACCGACAGCCGAACACTGAAGCTTTCTTT
d_gene: .; j_gene: TRBJ2-5; v_gene: TRBV7-8; abundance: .; CDR3aa: CASSLGRDPSRETQYF; CDR3nt: TGTGCCAGCAGCTTAGGGCGGGATCCCTCTAGGGAGACCCAGTACTTC
d_gene: .; j_gene: TRBJ1-2; v_gene: TRBV10-3; abundance: few; CDR3aa: CAISGADTGNYGYTF; CDR3nt: TGTGCCATCAGTGGAGCCGATACCGGGAACTATGGCTACACCTTC
d_gene: TRBD1; j_gene: TRBJ2-7; v_gene: TRBV19; abundance: .; CDR3aa: CASSFGQGGEQYF; CDR3nt: TGTGCCAGTAGTTTCGGACAGGGGGGCGAGCAGTACTTC
d_gene: TRBD2; j_gene: TRBJ2-3; v_gene: TRBV5-4; abundance: .; CDR3aa: CASSRLAGKDTQYF; CDR3nt: TGTGCCAGCAGCCGACTAGCGGGGAAAGATACGCAGTATTTT
d_gene: TRBD1; j_gene: TRBJ2-7; v_gene: TRBV19; abundance: .; CDR3aa: CASSISRGSGYEQYF; CDR3nt: TGTGCCAGTAGTATCTCCAGGGGGTCCGGCTACGAGCAGTACTTC
d_gene: TRBD1; j_gene: TRBJ1-2; v_gene: TRBV7-9; abundance: .; CDR3aa: CASRGTGGANYGYTF; CDR3nt: TGTGCCAGCAGGGGGACAGGGGGAGCTAACTATGGCTACACCTTC
d_gene: TRBD2; j_gene: TRBJ2-2; v_gene: TRBV10-1; abundance: .; CDR3aa: CARSGGLAGGPSGELFF; CDR3nt: TGCGCCCGCAGTGGGGGACTCGCGGGGGGGCCGTCCGGGGAGCTGTTTTTT
d_gene: TRBD1; j_gene: TRBJ1-1; v_gene: TRBV20-1; abundance: .; CDR3aa: CSASFPGGKTEAFF; CDR3nt: TGCAGTGCTAGTTTTCCAGGGGGAAAAACTGAAGCTTTCTTT
d_gene: .; j_gene: TRBJ2-3; v_gene: TRBV5-4; abundance: .; CDR3aa: CASSEGQNTDTQYF; CDR3nt: TGTGCCAGCAGCGAAGGACAGAACACAGATACGCAGTATTTT
d_gene: .; j_gene: TRBJ2-3; v_gene: TRBV7-2; abundance: once; CDR3aa: CASRPPREDTQYF; CDR3nt: TGTGCCAGCAGACCACCGAGAGAGGATACGCAGTATTTT
d_gene: .; j_gene: TRBJ2-7; v_gene: TRBV6-1; abundance: .; CDR3aa: CASSELLGAGEQYF; CDR3nt: TGTGCCAGCAGTGAATTGCTAGGGGCGGGAGAGCAGTACTTC
d_gene: .; j_gene: TRBJ1-2; v_gene: TRBV30; abundance: .; CDR3aa: CAWAQAGLGNYGYTF; CDR3nt: TGTGCCTGGGCCCAAGCAGGGCTTGGGAACTATGGCTACACCTTC
d_gene: .; j_gene: TRBJ2-1; v_gene: TRBV9; abundance: .; CDR3aa: CASSVGTGFEQFF; CDR3nt: TGTGCCAGCAGCGTAGGCACAGGGTTTGAGCAGTTCTTC
d_gene: .; j_gene: TRBJ2-2; v_gene: TRBV5-6; abundance: once; CDR3aa: CASSNLGGQTGELFF; CDR3nt: TGTGCCAGCAGCAATCTGGGGGGGCAGACCGGGGAGCTGTTTTTT
d_gene: .; j_gene: TRBJ2-2; v_gene: TRBV14; abundance: .; CDR3aa: CASSRHLNTGELFF; CDR3nt: TGTGCCAGCAGCCGACATTTGAACACCGGGGAGCTGTTTTTT
d_gene: TRBD1; j_gene: TRBJ1-5; v_gene: TRBV7-9; abundance: .; CDR3aa: CASSPTGSNQPQHF; CDR3nt: TGTGCCAGCAGCCCGACAGGGAGCAATCAGCCCCAGCATTTT
d_gene: .; j_gene: TRBJ1-5; v_gene: TRBV19; abundance: .; CDR3aa: CASSLQGNQPQHF; CDR3nt: TGTGCCAGTAGTCTGCAGGGCAATCAGCCCCAGCATTTT
d_gene: .; j_gene: TRBJ1-1; v_gene: TRBV19; abundance: .; CDR3aa: CASMLQGFTEAFF; CDR3nt: TGTGCCAGTATGTTACAGGGTTTCACTGAAGCTTTCTTT
d_gene: TRBD1; j_gene: TRBJ1-1; v_gene: TRBV9; abundance: .; CDR3aa: CASSARTGANTEAFF; CDR3nt: TGTGCCAGCAGCGCCCGGACAGGGGCAAACACTGAAGCTTTCTTT
d_gene: .; j_gene: TRBJ1-6; v_gene: TRBV20-1; abundance: .; CDR3aa: CSASIGGGSPLHF; CDR3nt: TGCAGTGCTAGTATTGGGGGAGGATCACCCCTCCACTTT